Listed below are T cell receptor beta chains from one sample, sequenced in a study of neoadjuvant nivolumab and ipilimumab in lung cancer. TCRdb's copy holds only in-frame clones and misses some; the assay was immunoSEQ multiplex PCR. The data contain some 29,000 clones, about 83% of them singletons. Sequencing used tumor tissue, obtained after neoadjuvant nivolumab, alone or with ipilimumab, at or shortly before surgery. These receptors all stem from an adult with non-small cell lung cancer. Both conserved end residues are part of each CDR3. The D gene is left open where the match is weak. Expanded clones are given a class, and other clones once, few, many or no size at all.

D | J | size | V | DNA | CDR3
TRBD1 | TRBJ2-7 | NA | TRBV2 | TGTGCCAGCAGTGTGACAGGGGGGATAACCTACGAGCAGTACTTC | CASSVTGGITYEQYF
NA | TRBJ2-1 | NA | TRBV7-9 | TGTGCCAGCAGCCCCCCGACAAGCAATGAGCAGTTCTTC | CASSPPTSNEQFF
NA | TRBJ2-4 | NA | TRBV29-1 | TGCAGCGTCGTAACTAGGAACATTCAGTACTTC | CSVVTRNIQYF
TRBD1 | TRBJ2-7 | NA | TRBV7-6 | TGTGCCAGCAGCCACAGGGGAGACGAGCAGTACTTC | CASSHRGDEQYF
NA | TRBJ1-5 | NA | TRBV25-1 | TGTGCCAGCAGTGATCAAGGGGGGGAGAAGCCCCAGCATTTT | CASSDQGGEKPQHF
NA | TRBJ2-1 | medium-sized | TRBV27 | TGTGCCAGCAGTCTCCAAGGGGGGCGAAGCTCCTACAATGAGCAGTTCTTC | CASSLQGGRSSYNEQFF
TRBD2 | TRBJ2-2 | NA | TRBV18 | TGTGCCAGCTCACCCTGGACTAGCGGGAGTTACACCGGGGAGCTGTTTTTT | CASSPWTSGSYTGELFF
NA | TRBJ2-3 | NA | TRBV11-2 | TGTGCCAGCAGCTCCCGGGGGACCCTGGTAACAGATACGCAGTATTTT | CASSSRGTLVTDTQYF
NA | TRBJ2-7 | NA | TRBV5-6 | TGTGCCAGCAGCGGTCAGGGAGGTACCTACGAGCAGTACTTC | CASSGQGGTYEQYF
NA | TRBJ2-5 | NA | TRBV7-2 | TGTGCCAGCAGCCTATGGGAAGGGGAGACCCAGTACTTC | CASSLWEGETQYF
NA | TRBJ1-1 | NA | TRBV15 | TGTGCCACCAGCAGAGCATTGGGAAACACTGAAGCTTTCTTT | CATSRALGNTEAFF
TRBD2 | TRBJ2-5 | NA | TRBV29-1 | TGCAGCGTTGCGACTAGCGGGGGTGAGACCCAGTACTTC | CSVATSGGETQYF
NA | TRBJ2-3 | NA | TRBV7-9 | TGTGCCAGCCTTGGTTATGTAGCAGGCCAGGATACGCAGTATTTT | CASLGYVAGQDTQYF
TRBD2 | TRBJ2-2 | NA | TRBV19 | TGTGCCAGTAGTATAGGACTAGCGGGAGTGCACGGGGAGCTGTTTTTT | CASSIGLAGVHGELFF
NA | TRBJ1-2 | NA | TRBV19 | TGTGCCAGTAGTCCCGGACAGAAACGCTACACCTTC | CASSPGQKRYTF
TRBD1 | TRBJ2-7 | NA | TRBV18 | TGTGCCAGCTCACCGACAGGGGGCGCAGACGGCGAGCAGTACTTC | CASSPTGGADGEQYF
NA | TRBJ2-7 | NA | TRBV11-2 | TGTGCCAGCAGCTTAGATAGGGGGGACGAGCAGTACTTC | CASSLDRGDEQYF
NA | TRBJ2-2 | NA | TRBV2 | TGTGCCAGCATTAACAGGGCGGGCACCGGGGAGCTGTTTTTT | CASINRAGTGELFF
TRBD1 | TRBJ2-7 | NA | TRBV29-1 | TGCAGCGTTGCAGGGACAGCCACCTACGAGCAGTACTTC | CSVAGTATYEQYF
NA | TRBJ2-7 | NA | TRBV7-9 | TGTGCCAGCAGCTTCGGAGCGGTCGCCTACGAGCAGTACTTC | CASSFGAVAYEQYF
NA | TRBJ1-5 | once | TRBV5-8 | TGTGCCAGCAGCTTTGGCCTCAATCAGCCCCAGCATTTT | CASSFGLNQPQHF
TRBD2 | TRBJ2-3 | NA | TRBV7-6 | TGTGCCAGCAGCTTAGGTCGAACTAGCGGGAGTGAGTATTTT | CASSLGRTSGSEYF
NA | TRBJ1-5 | NA | TRBV6-1 | TGTGCCAGCAGTGCTGAGAGACTCAATCAGCCCCAGCATTTT | CASSAERLNQPQHF
TRBD1 | TRBJ1-6 | NA | TRBV7-8 | TGTGCCAGCAGCTTGGGGACAGGGGGCGGCTCCTATAATTCACCCCTCCACTTT | CASSLGTGGGSYNSPLHF
TRBD1 | TRBJ1-4 | NA | TRBV5-5 | TGTGCCAGCAGCTCAGGACAGGGGGGGACTCTTAATGAAAAACTGTTTTTT | CASSSGQGGTLNEKLFF
NA | TRBJ1-2 | NA | TRBV5-4 | TGTGCCAGCAGCTTGGTGACAGACTATGGCTACACCTTC | CASSLVTDYGYTF
NA | TRBJ1-2 | NA | TRBV11-2 | TGTGCCAGCAGCTTCGGGACTCGAAACTATGGCTACACCTTC | CASSFGTRNYGYTF
NA | TRBJ2-1 | NA | TRBV27 | TGTGCCAGCAGTTGGGCGGGCCCTTTCTCCTACAATGAGCAGTTCTTC | CASSWAGPFSYNEQFF
TRBD2 | TRBJ2-3 | NA | TRBV30 | TGTGCCTGGTCCCAGGGACTAGCCCACACAGATACGCAGTATTTT | CAWSQGLAHTDTQYF
NA | TRBJ2-7 | NA | TRBV11-2 | TGTGCCAGCAGCTTACAGACTAGCTACGAGCAGTACTTC | CASSLQTSYEQYF
NA | TRBJ1-1 | few | TRBV11-2 | TGTGCCAGCAGCTTTGCAGATGGGAACACTGAAGCTTTCTTT | CASSFADGNTEAFF
NA | TRBJ2-1 | NA | TRBV6-6 | TGTGCCAGCAGTTATCAGGGGGGGGACTACAATGAGCAGTTCTTC | CASSYQGGDYNEQFF
NA | TRBJ2-1 | NA | TRBV7-2 | TGTGCCAGCAGCGCCGACAGGTCCCGCGATGAGCAGTTCTTC | CASSADRSRDEQFF
NA | TRBJ2-3 | NA | TRBV7-2 | TGTGCCAGCAGCGATCTAGCGACTAGCACAGATACGCAGTATTTT | CASSDLATSTDTQYF
TRBD2 | TRBJ2-1 | NA | TRBV5-6 | TGTGCCAGCAGCTTGTTAGCGGGGGGGCCCGTCAATGAGCAGTTCTTC | CASSLLAGGPVNEQFF
TRBD1 | TRBJ2-7 | NA | TRBV7-9 | TGTGCCAGCAGCCCCGGGACAGGGTTCGAGCAGTACTTC | CASSPGTGFEQYF
TRBD1 | TRBJ1-2 | NA | TRBV2 | TGTGCCAGCAGCGTGGGACAGAACTATGGCTACACCTTC | CASSVGQNYGYTF
NA | TRBJ1-4 | NA | TRBV28 | TGTGCCAGCAACGCCAGAGGAAATGAAAAACTGTTTTTT | CASNARGNEKLFF
NA | TRBJ2-2 | medium-sized | TRBV21-1 | TGTGCCAGCAACCCGGGACAGGACTTTACCGGGGAGCTGTTTTTT | CASNPGQDFTGELFF
NA | TRBJ2-1 | NA | TRBV2 | TGTGCCAGCAGTGAAGCCCTACCGGGATATGGGTTCTTC | CASSEALPGYGFF
NA | TRBJ2-1 | NA | TRBV7-2 | TGTGCCAGCAGCTTAGACGGACCACTCGATGAGCAGTTCTTC | CASSLDGPLDEQFF
NA | TRBJ2-3 | NA | TRBV11-1 | TGTGCCAGCAGCTTAGCGTGGCCCCTGGTAAGCACAGATACGCAGTATTTT | CASSLAWPLVSTDTQYF
NA | TRBJ1-2 | NA | TRBV29-1 | TGCAGCGTTGAAGCCGGGGGAAGCTATGGCTACACCTTC | CSVEAGGSYGYTF
NA | TRBJ1-4 | NA | TRBV6-6 | TGTGCCAGCATGACGGGTTTAGAAAAACTGTTTTTT | CASMTGLEKLFF
TRBD1 | TRBJ1-1 | medium-sized | TRBV11-2 | TGTGCCAGCAGCTTATTCCCCAACAGGGGCGATAAGGAGAACACTGAAGCTTTCTTT | CASSLFPNRGDKENTEAFF
NA | TRBJ2-2 | medium-sized | TRBV27 | TGTGCCAGCACTAGGGTCGGCCCCGCGAACACCGGGGAGCTGTTTTTT | CASTRVGPANTGELFF
NA | TRBJ1-2 | NA | TRBV28 | TGTGCCAGCAGTTTTGTTGGCAGCAACTATGGCTACACCTTC | CASSFVGSNYGYTF
NA | TRBJ2-7 | few | TRBV18 | TGTGCCAGCTCACCGAGGCAGGGGACCTACGAGCAGTACTTC | CASSPRQGTYEQYF
NA | TRBJ1-5 | NA | TRBV6-5 | TGTGCCAGCAGTTTGGGCCGCCAAAACAAACAGCCCCAGCATTTT | CASSLGRQNKQPQHF
TRBD2 | TRBJ2-5 | NA | TRBV7-8 | TGTGCCAGCAGCTTAGTACTAGCGGGAGATGAGGAGACCCAGTACTTC | CASSLVLAGDEETQYF
NA | TRBJ1-2 | NA | TRBV5-6 | TGTGCCAGCAGCACGGGCGGATCTAGGGGCTACACCTTC | CASSTGGSRGYTF
NA | TRBJ1-3 | NA | TRBV7-9 | TGTGCCAGCAGCTTAAGGCCGACGAGCTCTGGAAACACCATATATTTT | CASSLRPTSSGNTIYF
TRBD1 | TRBJ1-1 | NA | TRBV5-1 | TGCGCCAGCAGCTTGGGGGACAGGGAATATTACACTGAAGCTTTCTTT | CASSLGDREYYTEAFF
NA | TRBJ2-7 | NA | TRBV5-1 | TGCGCCAGCAGCTTCCTCCGGGGATTGGACGAGCAGTACTTC | CASSFLRGLDEQYF
NA | TRBJ2-7 | NA | TRBV7-2 | TGTGCCAGCAGCTTCTTGGCACAGGCAGGTGGGGAGCAGTACTTC | CASSFLAQAGGEQYF
NA | TRBJ1-1 | NA | TRBV10-3 | TGTGCCATCAGTAACGGGATTGAAGCTTTCTTT | CAISNGIEAFF